Presented here are 5 T cell receptor beta chains from one specimen sequenced in a study of blood T cell repertoires in COVID-19. Libraries were prepared by immunoSEQ multiplex PCR; TCRdb keeps only in-frame clonotypes and omits some of them. The sample has about 400,000 clones; around 90% are singletons. The sequencing input was PBMCs or T cells enriched from blood (not recorded which). These receptors came from a woman aged 40 to 50 with acute COVID-19.

This chain joins TRBV19 and TRBJ1-1, with a possible D match to TRBD1 (6 bases). V lost 3 bases to trimming and J lost 1 base, with 24 bases between them. CDR1 LNHDA and CDR2 SQIVND come from the germline V gene (reference sequence). The CDR3 is 19 residues long. The CDR3 sequence: CASSISPVSGDHQNTEAFF. CDR3 coding DNA: TGTGCCAGTAGTATTTCTCCCGTTTCAGGGGACCACCAGAACACTGAAGCTTTCTTT.

The gene calls are TRBV5-1 and TRBJ1-4; no reliable D call. Trimming shortened V by 4 bases and J by 2 bases, and 18 bases separated the two germline ends. Germline V gives CDR1 SGHRS, CDR2 YFSETQ. The CDR3 has 17 amino acids. DNA for the CDR3: TGCGCCAGCAGCCCCACGCCCCGACACCAGACTAATGAAAAACTGTTTTTT. Encoded protein: CASSPTPRHQTNEKLFF.

J is TRBJ2-7 and V is TRBV7-8, with D perhaps matching TRBD1 (6 bases). CDR3 length: 14 amino acids. V dropped 5 bases and J dropped 0 bases, with 11 bases sitting between them. The germline CDR1 and CDR2 sequences are SGHVS and FQNEAQ. Here the CDR3 reads CASSPRDTSYEQYF. DNA of the CDR3: TGTGCCAGCAGCCCCCGGGACACCTCCTACGAGCAGTACTTC.

The gene calls are TRBV15 and TRBJ2-5, with 8 bases fitting TRBD1. This CDR3 is 15 amino acids long. Germline lookup yields CDR1 LNHNV and CDR2 YYDKDF (reference sequence). The J segment lost 5 bases and the V segment lost 3 bases, leaving 8 bases of the junction unmatched. The CDR3 sequence: CATSRRLTGVETQYF. The CDR3 DNA is TGTGCCACCAGCAGGCGTTTGACAGGGGTGGAGACCCAGTACTTC. Using reference TRBV15 and TRBJ2-5 for the parts outside the CDR3, the full variable domain is DAMVIQNPRYQVTQFGKPVTLSCSQTLNHNVMYWYQQKSSQAPKLLFHYYDKDFNNEADTPDNFQSRRPNTSFCFLDIRSPGLGDTAMYLCATSRRLTGVETQYFGPGTRLLVL.

The chain uses TRBV10-2 and TRBJ1-2; D is unresolved. This CDR3 has 15 residues. V lost 2 bases and J lost 4, with 14 bases in between. Per germline, CDR1 WSHSY and CDR2 SAAADI. CDR3 sequence (DNA): TGCGCCAGCAGTGAGCGCGCAGGCCTAGCCTATGGCTACACCTTC. Translation: CASSERAGLAYGYTF.